Below, 32 T cell receptor beta chains from the same sample are listed, as sequenced in a study of T cell changes during pregnancy in multiple sclerosis. Assay used: immunoSEQ multiplex PCR; TCRdb lists only in-frame clones, some missing. The sample yields approximately 59,000 clones, roughly 93% seen once. Sequencing was performed on CD4+ T cells from peripheral blood mononuclear cells, taken before pregnancy. The receptors shown here come from a female donor with multiple sclerosis, enrolled in a pregnancy study.

The CDR3 sequence: CASRRQGANDYEQYF. The DNA of the CDR3 is TGTGCCAGCAGAAGACAGGGGGCGAACGACTACGAGCAGTACTTC. This sequence joins TRBV2 and TRBJ2-7; TRBD1 aligns across 10 bases. V shed 6 bases, J shed 3 bases, and the junction held 8 bases outside the gene matches. This CDR3 is 15 amino acids long. The germline CDR1 and CDR2 sequences are SNHLY and FYNNEI. The full variable domain, in which reference TRBV2 and TRBJ2-7 provide the parts outside the CDR3, is EPEVTQTPSHQVTQMGQEVILRCVPISNHLYFYWYRQILGQKVEFLVSFYNNEISEKSEIFDDQFSVERPDGSNFTLKIRSTKLEDSAMYFCASRRQGANDYEQYFGPGTRLTVT.

The chain combines TRBV19 with TRBJ2-7; TRBD1 matches 8 bases. Germline CDR1 LNHDA, CDR2 SQIVND (reference sequence). J lost 3 bases, V lost 5 bases, and 6 bases had no gene match. This CDR3 is built from 14 residues. The CDR3 protein is CASSASTGDYEQYF. CDR3 sequence (DNA): TGTGCCAGTAGTGCCTCGACAGGGGACTACGAGCAGTACTTC.

The chain is built from TRBV2 and TRBJ1-2; 8 bases fit TRBD1. After removal of 6 bases from V and 7 bases from J, the junction contained 10 bases not matched to a gene. Germline V gene sequence: CDR1 SNHLY, CDR2 FYNNEI. CDR3 length: 14 amino acids. CDR3 amino acids: CASRIGQGALGYTF. CDR3 coding DNA: TGTGCCAGCAGAATAGGGCAGGGGGCGCTTGGCTACACCTTC.

The chain couples TRBV27 to TRBJ1-2; D unresolved. V was trimmed by 5 bases and J by 7 bases, leaving 8 bases between them. Germline CDR1 reads MNHEY; CDR2 reads SMNVEV (reference sequence). This CDR3 contains 11 residues. The CDR3 loop reads CASSSGFGYTF. The CDR3 nucleotides read TGTGCCAGCAGTAGCGGATTTGGCTACACCTTC.

The chain joins TRBV7-9 to TRBJ1-2; 12 bases are a match to TRBD1. The CDR3 contains 17 residues. J was trimmed by 3 bases and V by 0 bases; bases with no gene match: 5. Germline V lookup: CDR1 SEHNR, CDR2 FQNEAQ (reference sequence). The CDR3 DNA reads as TGTGCCAGCAGCTTAGCGGGACAGGGGGCAATTCACTATGGCTACACCTTC. This gives the protein CASSLAGQGAIHYGYTF.

This chain uses TRBV5-1 with TRBJ2-2; TRBD2 matches 12 bases. Germline V gene data show CDR1 as SGHRS and CDR2 as YFSETQ. This CDR3 contains 19 residues. V lost 4 bases and J lost 0; bases outside the gene matches: 10. The CDR3 DNA sequence: TGCGCCAGCAGCCTCCTAGCGGGAGGGGGCCTATCGAACACCGGGGAGCTGTTTTTT. Translation gives CASSLLAGGGLSNTGELFF. The entire variable domain, with the rest obtained from reference TRBV5-1 and TRBJ2-2, is as follows: KAGVTQTPRYLIKTRGQQVTLSCSPISGHRSVSWYQQTPGQGLQFLFEYFSETQRNKGNFPGRFSGRQFSNSRSEMNVSTLELGDSALYLCASSLLAGGGLSNTGELFFGEGSRLTVL.

V gene TRBV6-1 combines with J gene TRBJ1-5, with D unresolved. The CDR3 length is 16 residues. Germline CDR1 reads MNHNS; CDR2 reads SASEGT. V shed 2 bases and J shed 4 bases, with 15 bases lying between them. In nucleotides, the CDR3 is TGTGCCAGCAGTGAACTGGGCCTCATGAGAAATCAGCCCCAGCATTTT. Its translation: CASSELGLMRNQPQHF.

This chain joins TRBV4-1 and TRBJ2-3, with 10 positions matching TRBD2. CDR1 and CDR2 (germline): MGHRA, YSYEKL. CDR3 length: 15 residues. J gave up 4 bases and V 5 bases, and 6 bases lay outside the gene matches. DNA for the CDR3: TGCGCCAGCAGCTCTCTAGCGGGAGATTCAGATACGCAGTATTTT. This codes for CASSSLAGDSDTQYF.

The rearrangement joins TRBV7-9 to TRBJ2-3; TRBD2 agrees at 7 bases. Germline V CDR1 and CDR2: SEHNR, FQNEAQ (reference sequence). This CDR3 spans 16 amino acids. The trim removed 5 bases at V and 0 bases at J, leaving 8 bases unmatched. CDR3 in amino acids: CASSPRTSASTDTQYF. As DNA, the CDR3 is TGTGCCAGCAGCCCCAGGACTAGTGCTAGCACAGATACGCAGTATTTT.

The chain couples TRBV4-3 to TRBJ2-3; 8 nucleotides match TRBD2. The CDR3 runs to 18 residues. Germline V gene sequence: CDR1 LGHNA, CDR2 YSLEER. Trimming removed 4 bases from V and 1 base from J; junction bases left unmatched: 13. The CDR3 reads CASSRRQGSAGGTDTQYF. CDR3 sequence (DNA): TGCGCCAGCAGCCGCCGTCAGGGATCAGCGGGAGGCACAGATACGCAGTATTTT.

This chain connects TRBV7-9 to TRBJ2-1, with 13 nucleotides matching TRBD2. Germline CDR1 is SEHNR and CDR2 is FQNEAQ (reference sequence). J gave up 7 bases and V 5 bases, and 5 bases lay outside the gene matches. The CDR3 is 15 amino acids. This CDR3 reads CASSRGLAGSNEQFF. The CDR3 DNA reads as TGTGCCAGCAGCCGGGGACTAGCGGGAAGTAATGAGCAGTTCTTC.

CDR3 sequence: CAISETVNTEAFF. CDR3 coding DNA: TGTGCCATCAGTGAGACAGTGAACACTGAAGCTTTCTTT. The chain has TRBV10-3 and TRBJ1-1; D gene ambiguous. Germline V lookup: CDR1 ENHRY, CDR2 SYGVKD. V lost 2 bases to trimming and J lost 0 bases, with 4 bases between them. The CDR3 totals 13 residues.

This chain connects TRBV7-9 to TRBJ2-2; 10 bases are shared with TRBD2. The V gene end was trimmed by 5 bases and the J gene end by 5 bases; junction bases not matched to a gene: 5. Germline V gives CDR1 SEHNR, CDR2 FQNEAQ (reference sequence). The CDR3 totals 15 residues. As DNA, the CDR3 is TGTGCCAGCAGCCTTCGGGGACTAGCGACCGGGGAGCTGTTTTTT. Its protein is CASSLRGLATGELFF.

The CDR3 DNA is TGTGCCACCAGCGAAACCCCCGGGAGACAAGGGGAAAAACTGTTTTTT. It translates to CATSETPGRQGEKLFF. The chain links TRBV15 to TRBJ1-4, with unresolved D. Germline V gene lookup returns CDR1 LNHNV and CDR2 YYDKDF (reference sequence). CDR3 length: 16 amino acids. Trimming removed 5 bases at V and 8 bases at J, with 21 bases between. Filled out from reference TRBV15 and TRBJ1-4, the complete variable domain reads DAMVIQNPRYQVTQFGKPVTLSCSQTLNHNVMYWYQQKSSQAPKLLFHYYDKDFNNEADTPDNFQSRRPNTSFCFLDIRSPGLGDTAMYLCATSETPGRQGEKLFFGSGTQLSVL.

The J gene is TRBJ2-7, the V gene TRBV25-1; perhaps TRBD2 as D (6 bases). The germline V gene has CDR1 MGHDK and CDR2 SYGVNS. Trimming shortened V by 2 bases and J by 0 bases, and 8 bases separated the two germline ends. The CDR3 is 14 residues long. Written as DNA, the CDR3 is TGTGCCAGCAGTGAAGGAGGGGCCTCCTACGAGCAGTACTTC. It yields the protein CASSEGGASYEQYF.

V is TRBV5-1 and J is TRBJ2-2; a weak D match, TRBD1 (5 bases). CDR1 and CDR2 (germline): SGHRS, YFSETQ. The ends were cut back, 2 bases at V and 3 bases at J, with 11 bases in the middle. The length of the CDR3 is 15 residues. DNA for the CDR3: TGCGCCAGCAGCTTATTCGTAGGGGACACCGGGGAGCTGTTTTTT. It is translated as CASSLFVGDTGELFF.

The chain recombines TRBV7-2 with TRBJ2-7; 7 bases agree with TRBD1. Germline lookup yields CDR1 SGHTA and CDR2 FQGNSA. The J segment lost 6 bases and the V segment lost 1 base, leaving 9 bases of the junction unmatched. The CDR3 extends over 15 amino acids. The CDR3 region is CASSLGPGTVAEQYF. Here the CDR3 DNA reads TGTGCCAGCAGCTTAGGGCCAGGGACAGTAGCCGAGCAGTACTTC.

With regard to this clone: Other DNA variants within this sample encode the same CDR3. The gene calls are TRBV5-1 and TRBJ2-3; TRBD2 might be the D (6 bases). This CDR3 comprises 15 residues. Germline V CDR1 and CDR2: SGHRS, YFSETQ. V lost 0 bases and J lost 1, with 9 bases in between. The CDR3 sequence is CASSLEGGGTDTQYF. The CDR3 DNA sequence: TGCGCCAGCAGCTTGGAGGGCGGGGGCACAGATACGCAGTATTTT.

The chain links TRBV5-8 to TRBJ1-2; TRBD1 aligns across 7 bases. The trim removed 4 bases at V and 4 bases at J, leaving 7 bases unmatched. The CDR3 has 14 amino acids. Per the germline V gene, CDR1 is SGHTS and CDR2 is YDEGEE. The CDR3 DNA is TGTGCCAGCAGCACCCTACAGGGGATCTATGGCTACACCTTC. Protein product: CASSTLQGIYGYTF.

This clone was counted a single time. V usage is TRBV21-1 and J usage is TRBJ2-2; the tabulated D call, TRBD2, remains unverified against the DNA. TRBV21-1 is deemed a pseudogene. This CDR3 region has 16 residues. CDR3 sequence reads: CASSRGRGSDTGELFF. The CDR3 coding sequence is TGTGCCAGCAGCCGCGGGCGAGGGAGTGACACCGGGGAGCTGTTTTTT.

V gene TRBV27 combines with J gene TRBJ2-1; 7 nucleotides align to TRBD2. V was clipped by 7 bases and J by 6 bases; unmatched bases: 9. Germline assignment: CDR1 MNHEY and CDR2 SMNVEV (reference sequence). The CDR3 is 14 amino acids. CDR3 in amino acids: CASTPLAGTNEQFF. In nucleotides, the CDR3 is TGTGCCAGCACCCCCTTAGCGGGTACCAATGAGCAGTTCTTC.

This sequence joins TRBV7-2 and TRBJ1-4; 8 nucleotides agree with TRBD1. This CDR3 contains 16 residues. The V gene's germline CDR1 is SGHTA and CDR2 FQGNSA. V was clipped by 4 bases and J by 4 bases; unmatched bases: 8. The CDR3 coding sequence is TGTGCCAGCAGCTCGAACAGGGGGTCACTTAATGAAAAACTGTTTTTT. This codes for CASSSNRGSLNEKLFF.

The chain recombines TRBV6-4 with TRBJ2-2; D not certain. Trimming left V 4 bases short and J 2 bases short, with 5 bases between. Germline V gives CDR1 MRHNA, CDR2 SNTAGT. CDR3 length: 13 residues. The CDR3 sequence: CASSAVNTGELFF. The CDR3 DNA is TGTGCCAGCAGTGCTGTTAACACCGGGGAGCTGTTTTTT.

The CDR3 DNA is TGTGCCAGCAGCTTAGGCGGGAGGGGAATCAATGAGCAGTTCTTC. Residues: CASSLGGRGINEQFF. This chain uses TRBV7-3 with TRBJ2-1, with TRBD2 matching 9 bases. V lost 2 bases to trimming and J lost 6 bases; unmatched junction nucleotides: 5. The germline CDR1 and CDR2 sequences are SGHTA and FQGTGA. The CDR3 has 15 residues.

This sequence joins TRBV7-2 and TRBJ2-1; TRBD2 agrees at 8 bases. V was clipped by 1 base and J by 0 bases; unmatched bases: 2. This CDR3 has 16 residues. CDR1 SGHTA and CDR2 FQGNSA come from the germline V gene. The CDR3 DNA sequence: TGTGCCAGCAGCTTAGGAGGGACTAGCTCCTACAATGAGCAGTTCTTC. Its translation is CASSLGGTSSYNEQFF.

This chain connects TRBV19 to TRBJ2-1; D remains ambiguous. The V gene's germline CDR1 is LNHDA and CDR2 SQIVND (reference sequence). The CDR3 is 12 residues long. Trimming cost V 4 bases and J 9 bases, with 10 bases left between them. The CDR3 sequence is CASSSGVGEQFF. The CDR3 DNA reads as TGTGCCAGTAGTAGCGGAGTGGGTGAGCAGTTCTTC.

V gene TRBV11-3 combines with J gene TRBJ2-7; 7 bases map to TRBD2. V gave up 2 bases and J gave up 2 bases; unmatched junction bases: 6. The CDR3 is 15 residues long. CDR1 is SGHNT, CDR2 YENEEA, per germline. CDR3: CASSLSSGVTYEQYF. In DNA form, the CDR3 reads TGTGCCAGCAGCTTATCCAGCGGGGTGACCTACGAGCAGTACTTC.

This chain joins TRBV7-3 and TRBJ2-7; a weak D match, TRBD1 (7 bases). The V end was cut by 5 bases, the J end by 6 bases, with 14 bases between. Germline values: CDR1 SGHTA, CDR2 FQGTGA. The CDR3 length is 13 residues. Written as DNA, the CDR3 is TGTGCCAGCAGCATTTCAGGGGGGCGCGAGCAGTACTTC. It encodes CASSISGGREQYF.

The chain joins TRBV7-9 to TRBJ1-2; D is uncertain. V lost 3 bases to trimming and J lost 3 bases, with 11 bases between them. This CDR3 has 14 amino acids. The germline CDR1 and CDR2 sequences are SEHNR and FQNEAQ (reference sequence). The CDR3 bases are TGTGCCAGCAGCTTTCGACACCCCGACTATGGCTACACCTTC. This translates into CASSFRHPDYGYTF.

V is TRBV14 and J is TRBJ2-7, with D possibly matching TRBD2 (5 bases). In germline, CDR1 is SGHDN, CDR2 FVKESK. The CDR3 totals 16 residues. V lost 0 bases, J lost 0 bases, and 12 bases lay in between. CDR3 DNA sequence: TGTGCCAGCAGCCAAGACGGTAGCGTGAGCTCCTACGAGCAGTACTTC. Translated: CASSQDGSVSSYEQYF.

This chain connects TRBV20-1 to TRBJ2-1; possible D gene TRBD2, 6 bases. V was pared by 7 bases and J by 9 bases, with 10 bases between. The CDR3 runs to 10 residues. Looked up from germline, CDR1 is DFQATT and CDR2 is SNEGSKA (reference sequence). CDR3 loop: CSVLRGEQFF. The CDR3 DNA sequence: TGCAGTGTACTGCGGGGTGAGCAGTTCTTC.

The gene calls are TRBV5-1 and TRBJ2-3; weak D call: TRBD2 (6 bases). Germline V gives CDR1 SGHRS, CDR2 YFSETQ. Trimming removed 0 bases at V and 5 bases at J, with 16 bases between. This CDR3 has 16 residues. CDR3 DNA sequence: TGCGCCAGCAGCTTGGCCGGCGGGATGGGGGGAGATACGCAGTATTTT. Protein: CASSLAGGMGGDTQYF.